What follows are 32 T cell receptor beta chains derived from one specimen sequenced in a study of CD8+CD57+ T cells in acquired aplastic anemia. The patients chosen for sequencing had shown expansion of CD8+CD57+ cells (detected by flow cytometry). Genomic DNA constituted the template upon which TCR beta VDJ and CDR3 profiling was performed. TCRdb re-analysed the reads in MiXCR, keeping a single row per CDR3 protein. The repertoire holds roughly 150,000 distinct CDR3 sequences, with around half as singletons. Sequencing was performed on sorted CD4+, CD8+, or CD8+CD57+ T cells (not recorded which) from PBMCs. The source of these receptors is a human donor with aplastic anemia.

The V gene is TRBV6-4, the J gene TRBJ1-2; no clear D. The CDR3 sequence is 15 residues long. Germline CDR1 reads MRHNA; CDR2 reads SNTAGT. V lost 4 bases to trimming and J lost 2 bases, with 14 bases between them. CDR3 DNA: TGTGCCAGCAGTGGCTTGTTTGGGTACAACTATGGCTACACCTTC. Its translation is CASSGLFGYNYGYTF.

Only a few counts were recorded for this clonotype. J is TRBJ2-1 and V is TRBV7-2; 11 bases align to TRBD2. The CDR3 is 16 residues long. The germline gives CDR1 SGHTA, CDR2 FQGNSA. Trimming cost V 4 bases and J 7 bases; bases outside gene matches: 9. The CDR3 DNA reads TGTGCCAGCAGCTCGGGACTAGCGGAGGGGGAAAATGAGCAGTTCTTC. Translating gives CASSSGLAEGENEQFF.

Remarks on this clonotype: Compared with germline, one end of the junction differs, possibly owing to a read error. J is TRBJ2-7 and V is TRBV7-8, with 7 bases fitting TRBD2. CDR3 length: 15 residues. Germline CDR1 and CDR2: SGHVS and FQNEAQ. CDR3 bases: TGTGCCACCAGCAGAGATCCGCGGGGGAACTACGAGCAGTACTTC. This codes for CATSRDPRGNYEQYF. The full variable domain, completed using reference TRBV7-8 and TRBJ2-7, is GAGVSQSPRYKVAKRGQDVALRCDPISGHVSLFWYQQALGQGPEFLTYFQNEAQLDKSGLPSDRFFAERPEGSVSTLKIQRTQQEDSAVYLCATSRDPRGNYEQYFGPGTRLTVT.

The chain combines TRBV15 with TRBJ2-3; 7 nucleotides agree with TRBD2. This CDR3 contains 17 residues. Germline CDR1 reads LNHNV; CDR2 reads YYDKDF (reference sequence). Trimming cost V 3 bases and J 2 bases; bases outside gene matches: 11. DNA for the CDR3: TGTGCCACCAGCAGCCAAACCTTACTAGCGAACACAGATACGCAGTATTTT. Its translation: CATSSQTLLANTDTQYF.

V and J are TRBV2 and TRBJ1-6; 7 nucleotides align to TRBD1. The J segment lost 5 bases and the V segment lost 6 bases, leaving 7 bases of the junction unmatched. CDR1 and CDR2 from the germline V gene are SNHLY and FYNNEI. The CDR3 totals 15 residues. Here the CDR3 reads CASREQGTDNSPLHF. As DNA, the CDR3 is TGTGCCAGCAGAGAACAGGGGACGGATAATTCACCCCTCCACTTT.

This clonotype occurred many times. The chain recombines TRBV5-8 with TRBJ2-2; D gene unclear. The germline gives CDR1 SGHTS, CDR2 YDEGEE. The CDR3 sequence is 16 residues long. With 1 base removed from V and 0 bases from J, the gap between germline ends came to 10 bases. The chain's CDR3 is CASSLYASTNTGELFF. The CDR3 DNA reads TGTGCCAGCAGCTTGTATGCGTCAACGAACACCGGGGAGCTGTTTTTT.

CDR3 sequence reads: CASRGQGRDTEAFF. The CDR3 coding sequence is TGTGCCAGCCGGGGACAGGGAAGGGACACTGAAGCTTTCTTT. The genes are TRBV2 and TRBJ1-1, with 9 bases aligning to TRBD1. The V and J ends lost 8 bases and 3 bases, in that order; junction bases with no gene match: 7. The CDR3 has 14 residues. Germline loops: CDR1 SNHLY, CDR2 FYNNEI. Supplemented by reference TRBV2 and TRBJ1-1, the full variable domain reads EPEVTQTPSHQVTQMGQEVILRCVPISNHLYFYWYRQILGQKVEFLVSFYNNEISEKSEIFDDQFSVERPDGSNFTLKIRSTKLEDSAMYFCASRGQGRDTEAFFGQGTRLTVV.

This chain connects TRBV15 to TRBJ1-2; no clear D. The CDR3 runs 12 residues. Between the trimmed V and J ends, which lost 8 bases and 7 bases, there was a span of 14 bases. Germline loops: CDR1 LNHNV, CDR2 YYDKDF (reference sequence). The CDR3 bases are TGTGCCACCTCCTCAGGCTTCGGTGGCTACACCTTC. It yields the protein CATSSGFGGYTF.

The chain combines TRBV20-1 with TRBJ1-2; TRBD1 matches 10 bases. Germline assignment: CDR1 DFQATT and CDR2 SNEGSKA (reference sequence). Trimming cost V 5 bases and J 5 bases; bases outside gene matches: 5. The CDR3 runs 13 residues. The CDR3 DNA reads as TGCAGTGCTGCTAAGGGACAGGGGTATGGCTACACCTTC. Encoded protein: CSAAKGQGYGYTF.

This clonotype was seen repeatedly, ten times or more. The chain is built from TRBV12-3 or TRBV12-4 and TRBJ1-5; TRBD1 matches at 9 bases. The CDR3 loop spans 16 amino acids. V shed 1 base and J 5 bases; nucleotides not matched to a gene: 6. DNA for the CDR3: TGTGCCAGCAGTTTAGAGGGACAGGGCCTTGATCAGCCCCAGCATTTT. Translated, it gives CASSLEGQGLDQPQHF.

This clonotype came up many times. The J gene is TRBJ2-6, the V gene TRBV6-5, with a possible D match to TRBD1 (5 bases). V lost 5 bases and J lost 4, with 12 bases in between. This CDR3 contains 15 residues. Germline V gene lookup returns CDR1 MNHEY and CDR2 SVGAGI. The CDR3 here is CASSPQGLGANVLTF. The CDR3 DNA reads as TGTGCCAGCAGTCCCCAGGGTCTAGGGGCCAACGTCCTGACTTTC.

This clonotype was found a few times. V usage is TRBV7-9 and J usage is TRBJ2-3; 8 nucleotides agree with TRBD1. This CDR3 is built from 13 residues. Losses at the gene ends were 5 bases for V and 2 bases for J; bases not matched to a gene: 0. Germline V gives CDR1 SEHNR, CDR2 FQNEAQ (reference sequence). The CDR3 DNA reads TGTGCCAGCAGCCAGGGGGCCACAGATACGCAGTATTTT. Protein: CASSQGATDTQYF.

At least ten counts were recorded for this clonotype. This chain uses TRBV7-2 with TRBJ2-3, with 12 positions matching TRBD1. The CDR3 is 15 amino acids. Germline V gives CDR1 SGHTA, CDR2 FQGNSA. J lost 5 bases, V lost 6 bases, and 6 bases had no gene match. The CDR3 nucleotides are TGTGCCAGCAGTTCCGGGACAGGGGGCTTAGATACGCAGTATTTT. It yields the protein CASSSGTGGLDTQYF.

This clonotype was detected many times. CDR3 protein: CASSQTGSVTEAFF. CDR3 coding DNA: TGTGCCAGCAGCCAGACAGGGTCGGTCACTGAAGCTTTCTTT. The genes are TRBV7-2 and TRBJ1-1, with TRBD1 identical over 7 bases. The CDR3 loop spans 14 amino acids. Germline trimming cut 5 bases from V and 4 bases from J; bases unmatched to any gene: 7. CDR1 and CDR2 (germline): SGHTA, FQGNSA.

The CDR3 DNA reads as TGTGCCACCCGGACCGATACCGTTACTGAAGCTTTCTTT. Protein sequence: CATRTDTVTEAFF. The V and J genes are TRBV10-3 and TRBJ1-1; unclear D gene. The CDR3 covers 13 residues. Trimming stripped 10 bases from V and 5 bases from J, with 17 bases between. Germline V CDR1 and CDR2: ENHRY, SYGVKD.

In its sample, this clonotype ranks as medium-sized (0.01 to 0.1%). V usage is TRBV15 and J usage is TRBJ2-7; 12 bases line up with TRBD1. V shed 3 bases, J shed 6 bases, and the junction held 6 bases outside the gene matches. CDR3 length equals 15 residues. Germline V gene data show CDR1 as LNHNV and CDR2 as YYDKDF (reference sequence). This chain's CDR3 is CATSSRGQGAGEQYF. The CDR3 coding sequence is TGTGCCACCAGCAGCCGGGGACAGGGGGCAGGCGAGCAGTACTTC.

This clonotype appeared many times. The chain uses TRBV29-1 and TRBJ2-4, with 12 bases lining up with TRBD1. Trimming took 7 bases from V and 10 from J; bases not matched to a gene: 8. Germline assignment: CDR1 SQVTM and CDR2 ANQGSEA. This CDR3 is 13 amino acids long. For the CDR3, the DNA is TGCAGCGCCACGGCGGGACAGGGGGCAATTCAGTACTTC. Translation gives CSATAGQGAIQYF.

The chain has TRBV29-1 and TRBJ2-2, with D possibly TRBD1 on 6 matching bases. V dropped 6 bases and J dropped 1 base, with 12 bases sitting between them. CDR3 size: 14 residues. Germline CDR1 is SQVTM and CDR2 is ANQGSEA. This chain's CDR3 is CSVRRGQNTGELFF. CDR3 sequence (DNA): TGCAGCGTCCGACGGGGACAGAACACCGGGGAGCTGTTTTTT.

CDR3 DNA: TGCAGCGTTGCGGGAGATCAATCAGATACGCAGTATTTT. Residues: CSVAGDQSDTQYF. The chain has TRBV29-1 and TRBJ2-3; possible D gene TRBD2, 6 bases. Germline CDR1 reads SQVTM; CDR2 reads ANQGSEA. CDR3 length equals 13 residues. Trimming pared 4 bases from V and 4 bases from J, leaving 12 bases between.

On this clonotype: Germline and junction disagree at one end, which may indicate a read error. The rearrangement links TRBV11-2 to TRBJ1-3, with D unresolved. Looked up from germline, CDR1 is SGHAT and CDR2 is FQNNGV. This CDR3 region has 14 residues. CDR3 sequence (DNA): TGTGCCGGCAGCCTACTGCGATCAGGAAACACCATATATTTT. This gives the protein CAGSLLRSGNTIYF.

This clonotype was picked up one time. The germline gene is not matched at one end of the junction; a read error may be the cause. The rearrangement uses TRBV7-9 and TRBJ2-3; no reliable D call. This CDR3 has 12 residues. Per the germline V gene, CDR1 is SEHNR and CDR2 is FQNEAQ (reference sequence). The CDR3, as DNA: TGTGCCAGCAGCTTTAGCAGAGATACGCAGTATTTT. Protein sequence: CASSFSRDTQYF.

Ten or more counts support this clonotype. The genes are TRBV10-3 and TRBJ1-1; D perhaps matches TRBD1 (5 bases). The ends were cut back, 7 bases at V and 1 base at J, with 10 bases in the middle. CDR1 and CDR2 (germline): ENHRY, SYGVKD. The CDR3 has 13 amino acids. The CDR3 nucleotides are TGTGCCATCAAGGGGTTGGGGAACACTGAAGCTTTCTTT. Residues: CAIKGLGNTEAFF.

The rearrangement links TRBV7-6 to TRBJ2-1; TRBD1 matches at 8 bases. Germline CDR1 reads SGHVS; CDR2 reads FNYEAQ. This CDR3 region has 11 residues. The V and J ends lost 6 bases and 9 bases, in that order; junction bases with no gene match: 1. CDR3 in amino acids: CASSDRGEQFF. DNA of the CDR3: TGTGCCAGCAGTGACAGGGGTGAGCAGTTCTTC.

The genes are TRBV19 and TRBJ2-5; D not resolved. CDR1 and CDR2 from the germline V gene are LNHDA and SQIVND (reference sequence). V dropped 0 bases and J dropped 6 bases, with 11 bases sitting between them. This CDR3 comprises 14 residues. CDR3 sequence reads: CASSIEPGRKTQYF. The CDR3 region has the DNA TGTGCCAGTAGTATAGAACCGGGTCGGAAGACCCAGTACTTC.

There are a few counts of this clonotype. Sequence at one end of the junction differs from germline and may be a read error. This chain links TRBV15 with TRBJ2-7; TRBD2 might be the D (5 bases). The CDR3 is 14 residues long. Looked up from germline, CDR1 is LNHNV and CDR2 is YYDKDF (reference sequence). CDR3 sequence: CATSRDPNTGELYF. The CDR3 nucleotides read TGTGCCACCAGCAGGGATCCGAACACCGGGGAGCTGTACTTC.

This clonotype has at least ten counts. The V call is TRBV18, the J call TRBJ2-6, with a weak D call TRBD1 (5 bases). The CDR3 contains 14 residues. CDR1 KGHSH and CDR2 LQKENI come from the germline V gene. Trimming pared 3 bases from V and 5 bases from J, leaving 8 bases between. CDR3 DNA sequence: TGTGCCAGCTCACCGCAGGGCTGGGCCAACGTCCTGACTTTC. It is translated as CASSPQGWANVLTF.

This chain connects TRBV5-1 to TRBJ2-1, with D maybe TRBD2 (5 bases). Germline V gene data show CDR1 as SGHRS and CDR2 as YFSETQ. Trimming left V 4 bases short and J 0 bases short, with 14 bases between. This CDR3 has 16 amino acids. CDR3 loop: CASSARLPSSYNEQFF. For the CDR3, the DNA is TGCGCCAGCAGCGCCCGACTACCGAGCTCCTACAATGAGCAGTTCTTC.

On this clonotype itself: A much larger clone differs from this one at a single base, so this may be a read error. Lacking the conserved final phenylalanine or tryptophan, this CDR3 likely reflects a read error. The rearrangement links TRBV6-1 to TRBJ2-7; D call uncertain. V lost 6 bases and J lost 3, with 6 bases in between. Germline lookup yields CDR1 MNHNS and CDR2 SASEGT. The CDR3 has 11 residues. The CDR3 loop reads CASRNSYEQYL. Here the CDR3 DNA reads TGTGCCAGCAGGAACAGCTACGAGCAGTACCTC.

This clonotype was seen a few times. This chain joins TRBV6-6 and TRBJ2-7, with 9 bases fitting TRBD2. The J segment lost 9 bases and the V segment lost 3 bases, leaving 12 bases of the junction unmatched. Germline CDR1 and CDR2: MNHNY and SVGAGI (reference sequence). The CDR3 loop spans 15 amino acids. In nucleotides, the CDR3 is TGTGCCAGCAGTTATGGGACTAGCCCGGGGCGAGGGCAGTACTTC. Protein sequence: CASSYGTSPGRGQYF.

This clonotype was picked up many times. The chain employs TRBV10-3 and TRBJ2-3, with unresolved D. This CDR3 has 13 amino acids. Per the germline V gene, CDR1 is ENHRY and CDR2 is SYGVKD. With 0 bases removed from V and 6 bases from J, the gap between germline ends came to 7 bases. CDR3 DNA: TGTGCCATCAGTGAGTCGACTCTGGATACGCAGTATTTT. This translates into CAISESTLDTQYF.

The J gene is TRBJ2-2, the V gene TRBV6-1; 12 positions match TRBD2. Germline loops: CDR1 MNHNS, CDR2 SASEGT. The CDR3 consists of 18 residues. J lost 3 bases, V lost 1 base, and 6 bases had no gene match. In DNA, the CDR3 is TGTGCCAGCAGTGAAGGGGGCGGACTAGCGGGGTACACCGGGGAGCTGTTTTTT. This codes for CASSEGGGLAGYTGELFF.

The V gene is TRBV20-1, the J gene TRBJ2-3; 8 bases are a match to TRBD1. CDR1 DFQATT and CDR2 SNEGSKA come from the germline V gene (reference sequence). V trimming: 7 bases; J trimming: 0 bases; junction bases outside the gene matches: 6. The CDR3 length is 14 residues. The CDR3 spells CSGQGSFSTDTQYF. CDR3 nucleotide sequence: TGCAGTGGACAGGGGTCCTTTAGCACAGATACGCAGTATTTT.